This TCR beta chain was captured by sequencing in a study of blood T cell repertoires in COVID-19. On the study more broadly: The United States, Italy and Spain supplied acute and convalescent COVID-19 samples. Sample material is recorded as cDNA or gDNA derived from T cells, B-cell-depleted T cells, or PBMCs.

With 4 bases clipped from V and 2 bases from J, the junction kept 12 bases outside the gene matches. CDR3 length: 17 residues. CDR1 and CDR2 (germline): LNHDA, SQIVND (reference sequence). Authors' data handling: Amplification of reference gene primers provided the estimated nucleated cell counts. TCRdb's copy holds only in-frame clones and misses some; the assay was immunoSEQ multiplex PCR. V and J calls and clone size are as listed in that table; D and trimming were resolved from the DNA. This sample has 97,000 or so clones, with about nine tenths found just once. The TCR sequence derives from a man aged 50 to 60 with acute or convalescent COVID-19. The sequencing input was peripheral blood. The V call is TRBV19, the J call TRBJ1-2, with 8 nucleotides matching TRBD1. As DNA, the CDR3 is TGTGCCAGTAGTAGGAGGACAGGGTTACACGGGAACTATGGCTACACCTTC. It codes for CASSRRTGLHGNYGYTF. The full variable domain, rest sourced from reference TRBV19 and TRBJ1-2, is DGGITQSPKYLFRKEGQNVTLSCEQNLNHDAMYWYRQDPGQGLRLIYYSQIVNDFQKGDIAEGYSVSREKKESFPLTVTSAQKNPTAFYLCASSRRTGLHGNYGYTFGSGTRLTVV.